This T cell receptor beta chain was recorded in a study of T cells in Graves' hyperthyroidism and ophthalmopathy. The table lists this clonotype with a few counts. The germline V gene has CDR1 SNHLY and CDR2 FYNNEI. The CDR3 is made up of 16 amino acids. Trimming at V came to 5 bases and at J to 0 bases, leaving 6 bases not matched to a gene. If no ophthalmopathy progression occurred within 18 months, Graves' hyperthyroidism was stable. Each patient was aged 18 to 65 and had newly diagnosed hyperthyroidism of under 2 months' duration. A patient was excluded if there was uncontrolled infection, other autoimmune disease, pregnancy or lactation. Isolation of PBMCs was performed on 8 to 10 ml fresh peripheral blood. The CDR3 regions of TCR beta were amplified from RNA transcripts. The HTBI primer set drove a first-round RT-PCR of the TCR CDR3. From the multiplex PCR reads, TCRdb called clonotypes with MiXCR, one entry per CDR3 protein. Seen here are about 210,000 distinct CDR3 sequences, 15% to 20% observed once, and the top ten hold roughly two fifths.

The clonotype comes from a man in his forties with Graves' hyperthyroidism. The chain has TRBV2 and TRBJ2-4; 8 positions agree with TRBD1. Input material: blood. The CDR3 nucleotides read TGTGCCAGCAGTCCTGGACAGGGACGAGCCAAAAACATTCAGTACTTC. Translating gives CASSPGQGRAKNIQYF.